These 5 T cell receptor beta chains were all obtained from the same sample, sequenced in a study of blood T cells in healthy people across ages. Then a second PCR, running about 7 to 11 cycles, was carried out with a sample-barcoded 5' primer and a J-beta primer mix. MiXCR, run by TCRdb on the 5' RACE reads, gives a single entry per CDR3 protein. The data contain 1.5 million to 2 million distinct CDR3 sequences, roughly 28% of them singletons. The specimen was blood. These receptors were obtained from a woman aged 25 to 39 in good health.

The chain carries TRBV5-1 and TRBJ2-5; unclear D gene. Germline loops: CDR1 SGHRS, CDR2 YFSETQ. The CDR3 totals 14 residues. Trimming took off 4 bases at V and 1 base at J, with 11 bases between the two ends. CDR3 sequence: CASSPRPSQETQYF. CDR3 DNA: TGCGCCAGCAGCCCCAGACCCTCCCAAGAGACCCAGTACTTC.

About this clonotype itself: This may be a read error, as it is one base from a much larger clone. J is TRBJ2-5 and V is TRBV12-3 or TRBV12-4; 11 nucleotides match TRBD1. The J call could be wrong; TRBJ2-7 is a better fit for the DNA end. The CDR3 extends over 15 amino acids. Here the CDR3 reads CASSHVGQGAYEQYF. The CDR3 DNA reads TGTGCCAGCAGCCACGTGGGACAGGGGGCCTACGAGCAGTACTTC.

The rearrangement joins TRBV7-9 to TRBJ2-1; D is unclear. The germline V gene encodes CDR1 SEHNR and CDR2 FQNEAQ (reference sequence). V lost 5 bases and J lost 0, with 14 bases in between. This CDR3 has 16 amino acids. The CDR3 spells CASSPVWGSSYNEQFF. The CDR3, as DNA: TGTGCCAGCAGCCCGGTATGGGGAAGCTCCTACAATGAGCAGTTCTTC.

This clonotype came up many times. The J gene is TRBJ1-2, the V gene TRBV29-1, with a possible D match to TRBD1 (5 bases). V was pared by 4 bases and J by 3 bases, with 6 bases between. This CDR3 is 11 amino acids long. Germline CDR1 reads SQVTM; CDR2 reads ANQGSEA. The CDR3 DNA follows: TGCAGCGTTGGACAGTACTATGGCTACACCTTC. Its protein product is CSVGQYYGYTF.

The chain links TRBV2 to TRBJ1-2, with a weak D call TRBD1 (6 bases). Germline loops: CDR1 SNHLY, CDR2 FYNNEI. V gave up 6 bases and J gave up 9 bases, with 17 bases separating them. The CDR3 has 13 residues. CDR3: CASRRQEGIRYTF. DNA for the CDR3: TGTGCCAGCAGAAGACAGGAGGGGATACGCTACACCTTC.